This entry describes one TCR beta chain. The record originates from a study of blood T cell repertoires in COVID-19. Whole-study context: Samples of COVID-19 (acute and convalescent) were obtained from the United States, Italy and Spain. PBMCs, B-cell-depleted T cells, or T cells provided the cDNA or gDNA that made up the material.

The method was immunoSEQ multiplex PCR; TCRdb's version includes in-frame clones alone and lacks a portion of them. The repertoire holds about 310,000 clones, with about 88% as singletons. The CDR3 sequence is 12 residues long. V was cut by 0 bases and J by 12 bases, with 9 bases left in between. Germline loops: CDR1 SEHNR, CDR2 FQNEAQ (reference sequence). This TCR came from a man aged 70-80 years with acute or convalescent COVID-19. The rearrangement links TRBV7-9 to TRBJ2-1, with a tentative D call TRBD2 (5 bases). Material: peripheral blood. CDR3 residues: CASSLAGGMQFF. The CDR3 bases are TGTGCCAGCAGCTTAGCCGGAGGAATGCAGTTCTTC.